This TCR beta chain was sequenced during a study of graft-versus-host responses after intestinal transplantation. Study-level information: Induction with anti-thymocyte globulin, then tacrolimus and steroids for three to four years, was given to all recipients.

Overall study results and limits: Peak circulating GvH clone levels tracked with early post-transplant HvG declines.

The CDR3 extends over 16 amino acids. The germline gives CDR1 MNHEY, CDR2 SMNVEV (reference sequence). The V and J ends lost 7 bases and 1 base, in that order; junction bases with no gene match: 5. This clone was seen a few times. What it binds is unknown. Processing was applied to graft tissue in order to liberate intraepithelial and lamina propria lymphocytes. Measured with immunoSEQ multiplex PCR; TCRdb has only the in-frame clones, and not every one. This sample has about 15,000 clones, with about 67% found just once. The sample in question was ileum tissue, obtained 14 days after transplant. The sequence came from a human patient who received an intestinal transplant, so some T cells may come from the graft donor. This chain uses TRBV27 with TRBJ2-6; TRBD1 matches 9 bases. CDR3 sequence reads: CASTTGTGSGANVLTF. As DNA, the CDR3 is TGTGCCAGCACTACCGGGACAGGGTCTGGGGCCAACGTCCTGACTTTC.